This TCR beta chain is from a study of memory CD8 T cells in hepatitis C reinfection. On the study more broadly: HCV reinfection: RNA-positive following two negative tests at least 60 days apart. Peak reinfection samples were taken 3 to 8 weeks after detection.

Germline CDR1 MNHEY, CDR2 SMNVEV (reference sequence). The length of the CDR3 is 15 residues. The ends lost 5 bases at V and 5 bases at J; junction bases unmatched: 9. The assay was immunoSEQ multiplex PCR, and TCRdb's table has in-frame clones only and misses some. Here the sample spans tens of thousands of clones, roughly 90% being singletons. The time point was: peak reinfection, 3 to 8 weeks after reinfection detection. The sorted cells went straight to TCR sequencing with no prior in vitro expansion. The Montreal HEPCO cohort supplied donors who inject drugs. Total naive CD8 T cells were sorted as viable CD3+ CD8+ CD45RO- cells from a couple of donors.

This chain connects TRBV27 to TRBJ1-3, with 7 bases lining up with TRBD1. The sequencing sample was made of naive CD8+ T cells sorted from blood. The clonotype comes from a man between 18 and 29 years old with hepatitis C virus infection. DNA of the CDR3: TGTGCCAGCAGTGCCCAGGGGGTAGTTAGAAACACCATATATTTT. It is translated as CASSAQGVVRNTIYF.